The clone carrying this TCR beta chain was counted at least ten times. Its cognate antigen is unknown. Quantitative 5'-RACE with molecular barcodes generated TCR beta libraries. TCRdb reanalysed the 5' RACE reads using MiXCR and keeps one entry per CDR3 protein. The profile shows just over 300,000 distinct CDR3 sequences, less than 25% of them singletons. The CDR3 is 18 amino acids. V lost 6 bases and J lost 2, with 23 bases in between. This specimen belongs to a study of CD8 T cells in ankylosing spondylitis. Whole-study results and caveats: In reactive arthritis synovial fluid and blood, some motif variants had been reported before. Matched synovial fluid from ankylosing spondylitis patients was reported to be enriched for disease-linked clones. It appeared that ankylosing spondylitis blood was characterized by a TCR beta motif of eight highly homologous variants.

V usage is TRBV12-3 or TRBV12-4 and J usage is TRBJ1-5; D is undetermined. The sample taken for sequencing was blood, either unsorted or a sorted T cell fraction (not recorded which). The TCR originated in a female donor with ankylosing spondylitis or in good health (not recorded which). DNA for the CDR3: TGTGCCAGCAGCACCAGGTCTGATCGAAATATTGGCAATCAGCCCCAGCATTTT. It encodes CASSTRSDRNIGNQPQHF.